This TCR beta chain originates from a study of T cell responses to AZD1222 COVID-19 vaccine. Study summary: Second-dose recipients at about 4 or about 12 weeks were treated as one pooled group. General study findings and limits: The sample set comprised mostly white British donors with more females, and clonal diversity was possibly underestimated. Spike-wide coverage was observed for vaccine-associated CD4 TCRs, with dominant responses at 160-218 and 743-854. Sampling captured repertoires only after the peak T cell response.

Regarding this clone: What it recognizes is unknown.

V was clipped by 1 base and J by 0 bases, with 12 bases between them. This CDR3 is 17 amino acids long. Per the germline V gene, CDR1 is SGHTA and CDR2 is FQGNSA. Profiling relied on immunoSEQ multiplex PCR, and the TCRdb table lists in-frame clones only, not all of them. The sample consists of about 72,000 clones, roughly 84% of them appearing once. The clonotype was recovered from an adult in good health. The sequencing used peripheral blood, collected on day 0 of AZD1222 vaccination. The chain links TRBV7-2 to TRBJ2-2; D is tentatively TRBD1 or TRBD2 (6 bases each). DNA of the CDR3: TGTGCCAGCAGCTTAGACAGGGACTTCGCGAACACCGGGGAGCTGTTTTTT. Protein: CASSLDRDFANTGELFF.